These 32 T cell receptor beta chains came from one sample sequenced in a study of T cells in Graves' hyperthyroidism and ophthalmopathy. From RNA transcripts, TCR beta CDR3 regions were amplified. During a first-round RT-PCR of the TCR CDR3, the HTBI primer set was used. Each CDR3 protein gets one entry after TCRdb re-called the multiplex PCR reads with MiXCR. The sample consists of about 610,000 distinct CDR3 sequences, more than 15% of them appearing once. What was sequenced was blood. The receptors shown here come from a woman in her thirties or forties with Graves' ophthalmopathy.

This clonotype was counted at least ten times. This chain connects TRBV28 to TRBJ1-6; unclear D gene. CDR1 MDHEN and CDR2 SYDVKM come from the germline V gene. V was clipped by 6 bases and J by 9 bases, with 9 bases between them. The CDR3 covers 12 residues. The CDR3 here is CASSSRASPLHF. DNA for the CDR3: TGTGCCAGCAGCTCCCGGGCTTCACCCCTCCACTTT.

This clonotype appeared many times. V is TRBV2 and J is TRBJ2-1, with a possible D match to TRBD1 (7 bases). Germline CDR1 is SNHLY and CDR2 is FYNNEI. CDR3 length: 16 amino acids. Trimming cost V 7 bases and J 7 bases, with 23 bases left between them. The CDR3 region has the DNA TGTGCCAGCATGGGACTGACAGGGAGGACTTGGAATGAGCAGTTCTTC. The encoded protein is CASMGLTGRTWNEQFF.

This clonotype appeared many times. The rearrangement uses TRBV10-3 and TRBJ2-5; D could derive from TRBD1 or TRBD2 (5 bases each). V lost 6 bases and J lost 1, with 12 bases in between. The CDR3 consists of 14 residues. Germline CDR1 is ENHRY and CDR2 is SYGVKD. CDR3 residues: CAISTGRLQETQYF. As DNA, the CDR3 is TGTGCCATCAGCACGGGACGGCTCCAAGAGACCCAGTACTTC.

In its sample, this clonotype was seen many times. This chain uses TRBV27 with TRBJ1-1, with 8 nucleotides matching TRBD1. V shed 6 bases and J 4 bases; nucleotides not matched to a gene: 13. This CDR3 is 16 amino acids long. Germline lookup yields CDR1 MNHEY and CDR2 SMNVEV (reference sequence). CDR3 region: CASSQPGQARLTEAFF. The CDR3 DNA sequence: TGTGCCAGCAGCCAACCGGGACAGGCGCGACTCACTGAAGCTTTCTTT.

This clonotype showed up many times. CDR3 sequence (DNA): TGTGCCAGCAGCCAGGGGAGGGGAGATACGCAGTATTTT. Residues: CASSQGRGDTQYF. The J gene is TRBJ2-3, the V gene TRBV3-1; 7 bases are a match to TRBD2. Germline CDR1 LGHDT, CDR2 YNNKEL (reference sequence). The J segment lost 5 bases and the V segment lost 3 bases, leaving 2 bases of the junction unmatched. This CDR3 is built from 13 residues.

There are many counts of this clonotype. This rearrangement joins TRBV3-1 to TRBJ2-1; 15 bases match TRBD2. CDR1 and CDR2 (germline): LGHDT, YNNKEL (reference sequence). The CDR3 loop spans 19 amino acids. Trimming removed 0 bases from V and 6 bases from J; junction bases left unmatched: 9. The CDR3 region has the DNA TGTGCCAGCAGCCAAGATCCAACCGGACTAGCGGGGGGGCTCAATGAGCAGTTCTTC. Protein: CASSQDPTGLAGGLNEQFF.

Many counts were recorded for this clonotype. This chain connects TRBV20-1 to TRBJ2-1, with D possibly TRBD2 on 6 matching bases. The CDR3 totals 14 residues. In germline, CDR1 is DFQATT, CDR2 SNEGSKA (reference sequence). V dropped 5 bases and J dropped 4 bases, with 15 bases sitting between them. The CDR3 protein is CSAAGRMGYNEQFF. CDR3 DNA: TGCAGTGCTGCCGGGAGAATGGGGTACAATGAGCAGTTCTTC.

The gene calls are TRBV5-1 and TRBJ1-6, with D possibly matching TRBD1 (6 bases). The germline V gene has CDR1 SGHRS and CDR2 YFSETQ. Trimming removed 2 bases at V and 9 bases at J, with 21 bases between. The CDR3 runs 17 residues. The CDR3: CASSFVGAGTSISPLHF. As DNA, the CDR3 is TGCGCCAGCAGCTTTGTCGGGGCCGGGACATCCATTTCACCCCTCCACTTT.

This clonotype was detected ten times or more. The chain combines TRBV18 with TRBJ2-7; 12 bases map to TRBD2. CDR1 and CDR2 (germline): KGHSH, LQKENI. Trimming at V came to 8 bases and at J to 3 bases, leaving 5 bases not matched to a gene. CDR3 length: 14 residues. CDR3 amino acids: CASSPTSGSYEQYF. Here the CDR3 DNA reads TGTGCCAGCAGCCCGACTAGCGGGAGCTACGAGCAGTACTTC.

Only a few counts were recorded for this clonotype. The genes are TRBV20-1 and TRBJ2-7, with 9 bases aligning to TRBD1. This CDR3 is built from 13 residues. CDR1 DFQATT and CDR2 SNEGSKA come from the germline V gene (reference sequence). CDR3 region: CSASGQGPLEQYF. The CDR3 DNA is TGCAGCGCCTCGGGACAGGGTCCTTTGGAGCAGTACTTC.

This chain joins TRBV20-1 and TRBJ2-2; 9 bases match TRBD2. CDR1 is DFQATT and CDR2 is SNEGSKA in the germline V gene (reference sequence). The length of the CDR3 is 17 residues. Losses at the gene ends were 0 bases for V and 4 bases for J; bases not matched to a gene: 9. The CDR3 spells CSARDISGGESTGELFF. DNA for the CDR3: TGCAGTGCTAGAGATATTAGCGGGGGAGAGAGCACCGGGGAGCTGTTTTTT.

This chain links TRBV4-1 with TRBJ2-7, with D perhaps TRBD2 (6 bases). The germline V and J ends were trimmed by 0 bases and 2 bases, with 23 bases remaining between them. CDR3 length: 19 residues. The germline gives CDR1 MGHRA, CDR2 YSYEKL. CDR3 nucleotides: TGCGCCAGCAGCCAAGACAGCGCGGGGACCTCTACCAGGGCCTACGAGCAGTACTTC. Amino acid sequence: CASSQDSAGTSTRAYEQYF.

V and J are TRBV19 and TRBJ1-5; D is possibly TRBD1 (5 bases). Per the germline V gene, CDR1 is LNHDA and CDR2 is SQIVND (reference sequence). The CDR3 is 17 amino acids. Trimming took 5 bases from V and 6 from J, leaving 23 bases between them. CDR3 nucleotide sequence: TGTGCCAGTAGTCCGTATCGTGACATGGGGGATAGTCAGCCCCAGCATTTT. Its translation: CASSPYRDMGDSQPQHF.

The V and J genes are TRBV10-3 and TRBJ1-5, with 7 nucleotides matching TRBD1. V was pared by 6 bases and J by 3 bases, with 5 bases of the junction left unmatched. CDR1 ENHRY and CDR2 SYGVKD come from the germline V gene. There are 14 residues in the CDR3. The CDR3 DNA sequence: TGTGCCATCAGCCCGGGACAGTACAATCAGCCCCAGCATTTT. It is translated as CAISPGQYNQPQHF.

V is TRBV7-8 and J is TRBJ1-1; 9 bases fit TRBD1. Germline CDR1 SGHVS, CDR2 FQNEAQ. The ends lost 1 base at V and 3 bases at J; junction bases unmatched: 12. The CDR3 has 18 amino acids. CDR3 nucleotide sequence: TGTGCCAGCAGCTTAGTCCCGACAGGGGGGGTTGTGGACACTGAAGCTTTCTTT. Translation gives CASSLVPTGGVVDTEAFF. Together with reference TRBV7-8 and TRBJ1-1, the CDR3 gives the full variable domain: GAGVSQSPRYKVAKRGQDVALRCDPISGHVSLFWYQQALGQGPEFLTYFQNEAQLDKSGLPSDRFFAERPEGSVSTLKIQRTQQEDSAVYLCASSLVPTGGVVDTEAFFGQGTRLTVV.

In its sample, this clonotype was seen many times. This chain joins TRBV5-8 and TRBJ2-7; 8 bases agree with TRBD1. Germline-derived CDR1 and CDR2 are SGHTS and YDEGEE. V was clipped by 4 bases and J by 2 bases; unmatched bases: 17. The CDR3 sequence is 18 residues long. The CDR3 DNA sequence: TGTGCCAGCAGCAATCGTCCGCCCGGGACAGGTTTAACCTACGAGCAGTACTTC. Translation gives CASSNRPPGTGLTYEQYF.

This clonotype was detected many times. V usage is TRBV28 and J usage is TRBJ2-2; TRBD1 is a possible D gene (5 bases). The CDR3 runs 13 residues. Per germline, CDR1 MDHEN and CDR2 SYDVKM. V lost 8 bases, J lost 5 bases, and 12 bases lay in between. The CDR3 DNA is TGTGCCAGCGTGGCAGGGCCAACCGGGGAGCTGTTTTTT. It codes for CASVAGPTGELFF.

This clonotype occurred a few times. The V and J genes are TRBV5-1 and TRBJ2-3, with 14 bases matching TRBD2. The CDR3 is 21 residues long. V lost 4 bases to trimming and J lost 5 bases; unmatched junction nucleotides: 21. Germline CDR1 is SGHRS and CDR2 is YFSETQ. CDR3 DNA: TGCGCCAGCAGCGGGAACTCCAGGGATGTGACTAGCGGGGGGGGTGTAGATACGCAGTATTTT. This codes for CASSGNSRDVTSGGGVDTQYF.

This clonotype came up many times. The J gene is TRBJ2-2, the V gene TRBV2; the match to TRBD2 covers 7 bases. V shed 6 bases and J 1 base; nucleotides not matched to a gene: 2. The CDR3 has 14 residues. Germline V gene sequence: CDR1 SNHLY, CDR2 FYNNEI. The CDR3 DNA is TGTGCCAGCAGCGAGCGGGGGAACACCGGGGAGCTGTTTTTT. Its protein product is CASSERGNTGELFF.

The gene calls are TRBV6-1 and TRBJ2-3, with 10 bases that match TRBD2. The CDR3 extends over 16 amino acids. J gave up 5 bases and V 6 bases, and 11 bases lay outside the gene matches. Germline V CDR1 and CDR2: MNHNS, SASEGT. CDR3 nucleotides: TGTGCCAGCAGACCAATCGGCACTAGCGGGGTAGATACGCAGTATTTT. It codes for CASRPIGTSGVDTQYF.

The CDR3, as DNA: TGTGCCAGCAGCTTGAACGGGAACACCGGGGAGCTGTTTTTT. This encodes CASSLNGNTGELFF. The chain joins TRBV7-9 to TRBJ2-2; no clear D gene. The germline V gene has CDR1 SEHNR and CDR2 FQNEAQ (reference sequence). The CDR3 sequence is 14 residues long. V gave up 3 bases and J gave up 1 base, with 6 bases separating them.

This clonotype was observed many times. The chain employs TRBV28 and TRBJ2-1; maybe TRBD1 (6 bases). There are 18 residues in the CDR3. Between the trimmed V and J ends, which lost 1 base and 3 bases, there was a span of 19 bases. Germline V gene sequence: CDR1 MDHEN, CDR2 SYDVKM. CDR3 sequence: CASSLSRLQGLGYNEQFF. DNA of the CDR3: TGTGCCAGCAGTTTATCGAGGTTACAGGGTCTCGGCTACAATGAGCAGTTCTTC.

This clonotype came up many times. The chain carries TRBV5-1 and TRBJ1-4; 7 bases agree with TRBD1. This CDR3 contains 14 residues. V gave up 5 bases and J gave up 2 bases; unmatched junction bases: 3. Germline V gene sequence: CDR1 SGHRS, CDR2 YFSETQ. The CDR3 spells CASSWDSTNEKLFF. CDR3 in DNA: TGCGCCAGCAGTTGGGACAGCACTAATGAAAAACTGTTTTTT.

The chain employs TRBV7-3 and TRBJ2-1; D is ambiguous. V was cut by 5 bases and J by 5 bases, with 10 bases left in between. Germline CDR1 is SGHTA and CDR2 is FQGTGA. The CDR3 runs 13 residues. This chain's CDR3 is CASSRRPNNEQFF. The CDR3, as DNA: TGTGCCAGCAGCCGAAGACCTAACAATGAGCAGTTCTTC.

V usage is TRBV7-9 and J usage is TRBJ2-3, with TRBD2 matching 10 bases. The CDR3 consists of 18 residues. Per germline, CDR1 SEHNR and CDR2 FQNEAQ (reference sequence). Trimming cost V 0 bases and J 3 bases; bases outside gene matches: 9. The CDR3 loop is CASSLAYILAGVTDTQYF. As DNA, the CDR3 is TGTGCCAGCAGCTTAGCGTATATCCTAGCGGGAGTAACAGATACGCAGTATTTT.

The V gene is TRBV18, the J gene TRBJ1-5, with unresolved D. Germline assignment: CDR1 KGHSH and CDR2 LQKENI. This CDR3 has 15 amino acids. Deletions cut 1 base from V and 2 bases from J, with 9 bases between. The CDR3 here is CASSPLPPGNQPQHF. Written as DNA, the CDR3 is TGTGCCAGCTCACCACTGCCACCGGGCAATCAGCCCCAGCATTTT.

Many counts were recorded for this clonotype. V is TRBV20-1 and J is TRBJ1-4; a possible D gene is TRBD1 (5 bases). This CDR3 contains 15 residues. The ends were cut back, 0 bases at V and 5 bases at J, with 13 bases in the middle. Germline V gene lookup returns CDR1 DFQATT and CDR2 SNEGSKA (reference sequence). The CDR3 here is CSARDLGTANEKLFF. Written as DNA, the CDR3 is TGCAGTGCTAGAGATCTCGGGACTGCGAATGAAAAACTGTTTTTT.

V gene TRBV6-1 combines with J gene TRBJ1-2, with D perhaps TRBD1 (5 bases). The CDR3 sequence is 13 residues long. V gave up 7 bases and J gave up 7 bases, with 16 bases separating them. Per the germline V gene, CDR1 is MNHNS and CDR2 is SASEGT. The CDR3 protein is CASNLGGAGGYTF. The CDR3 DNA sequence: TGTGCCAGCAACCTCGGCGGGGCAGGTGGCTACACCTTC.

The V call is TRBV6-4, the J call TRBJ1-6; no clear D gene. V lost 2 bases and J lost 5, with 4 bases in between. The CDR3 totals 13 residues. Germline CDR1 reads MRHNA; CDR2 reads SNTAGT. As DNA, the CDR3 is TGTGCCAGCAGTGACAGCCATAATTCACCCCTCCACTTT. Its protein product is CASSDSHNSPLHF.

The V and J genes are TRBV13 and TRBJ1-1; TRBD1 is a possible D gene (5 bases). From germline, CDR1 is PRHDT and CDR2 FYEKMQ (reference sequence). The CDR3 totals 18 residues. Trimming removed 5 bases at V and 0 bases at J, with 22 bases between. CDR3 sequence: CASSPQGVGEEVNTEAFF. CDR3 DNA: TGTGCCAGCAGCCCCCAAGGTGTGGGGGAAGAAGTGAACACTGAAGCTTTCTTT.

This clonotype was detected ten times or more. The CDR3 DNA reads as TGTGCCAGCAGCCAAGAAGGCGGGGGGGCCGCAGGCGATACGCAGTATTTT. It codes for CASSQEGGGAAGDTQYF. The rearrangement joins TRBV3-1 to TRBJ2-3; 9 bases fit TRBD2. In germline, CDR1 is LGHDT, CDR2 YNNKEL (reference sequence). The CDR3 has 17 amino acids. The trim removed 0 bases at V and 6 bases at J, leaving 10 bases unmatched.

This clonotype was seen many times. V gene TRBV7-9 combines with J gene TRBJ1-1; D gene ambiguous. Germline V CDR1 and CDR2: SEHNR, FQNEAQ (reference sequence). The CDR3 consists of 13 residues. Trimming took off 2 bases at V and 4 bases at J, with 8 bases between the two ends. CDR3 bases: TGTGCCAGCAGCTTAATAGTGGGCACTGAAGCTTTCTTT. It yields the protein CASSLIVGTEAFF.